This T cell receptor (beta chain) was sequenced in a study of blood T cell repertoires in COVID-19. About the research overall: Researchers got acute and convalescent COVID-19 samples from the United States, Italy and Spain.

The V gene end was trimmed by 6 bases and the J gene end by 5 bases; junction bases not matched to a gene: 12. Germline CDR1 reads SNHLY; CDR2 reads FYNNEI. CDR3 length equals 16 residues. Cohort allocation depended upon clinical history that participants reported. Participants in the exposed group had met a COVID-19 case in the 2 weeks before joining the study. Original processing notes: For nucleated cells, counts were estimated from reference gene primer amplification. Sequenced by immunoSEQ multiplex PCR; TCRdb stores in-frame clones only, minus some. The DNA was the basis for D and trimming; V, J and clone size are from that table. The top ten clones hold approximately 6.6% of a sample with roughly 230,000 clones, 85% of them seen once.

This sequence joins TRBV2 and TRBJ2-2, with 7 nucleotides matching TRBD2. The clonotype originates from a woman aged 50 to 65 who had been exposed to COVID-19. The sequencing input was PBMCs or T cells enriched from blood (not recorded which). The CDR3 loop is CASRGATSRATGELFF. In DNA, the CDR3 is TGTGCCAGCAGGGGAGCGACTAGCAGGGCGACCGGGGAGCTGTTTTTT.